This T cell receptor (beta chain) was identified during a study of T-cell reconstitution after alpha-beta-depleted transplantation in children. The TCRbeta library incorporated unique molecular identifiers. One entry per CDR3 protein, called by TCRdb with MiXCR from the PCR reads. The table includes 500,000 to 600,000 distinct CDR3 sequences, roughly 30% detected once. Findings and caveats of the study: The study traced high day-60 TCRbeta diversity in some patients to surviving recipient T cells and thymic progenitors.

The CDR3 length is 15 residues. Germline CDR1 SGDLS, CDR2 YYNGEE. V was cut by 0 bases and J by 4 bases, with 10 bases left in between. In the case of this clonotype: The antigen is undetermined.

This chain links TRBV9 with TRBJ2-2; D gene uncertain. This sequence was found in a boy younger than two with Wiskott-Aldrich syndrome, due to receive a stem cell transplant. Material: PBMCs, obtained before TCRalphabeta/CD19-depleted stem cell transplant. The CDR3 loop reads CASSVAPRATGELFF. As DNA, the CDR3 is TGTGCCAGCAGCGTAGCCCCACGGGCCACCGGGGAGCTGTTTTTT.